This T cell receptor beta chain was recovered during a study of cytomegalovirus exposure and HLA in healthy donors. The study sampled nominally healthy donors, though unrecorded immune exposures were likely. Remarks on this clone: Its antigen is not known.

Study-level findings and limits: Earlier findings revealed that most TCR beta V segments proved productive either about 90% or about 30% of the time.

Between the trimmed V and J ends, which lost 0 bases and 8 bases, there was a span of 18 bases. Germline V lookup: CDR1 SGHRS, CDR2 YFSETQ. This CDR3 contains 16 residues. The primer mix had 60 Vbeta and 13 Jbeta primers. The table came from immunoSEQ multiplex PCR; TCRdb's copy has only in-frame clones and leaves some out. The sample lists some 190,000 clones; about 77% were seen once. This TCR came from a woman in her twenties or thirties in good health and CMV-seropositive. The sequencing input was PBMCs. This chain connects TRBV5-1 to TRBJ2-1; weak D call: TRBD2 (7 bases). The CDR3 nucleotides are TGCGCCAGCAGCTTGGCGCTGGGGGGGCGCATGGATGAGCAGTTCTTC. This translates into CASSLALGGRMDEQFF.